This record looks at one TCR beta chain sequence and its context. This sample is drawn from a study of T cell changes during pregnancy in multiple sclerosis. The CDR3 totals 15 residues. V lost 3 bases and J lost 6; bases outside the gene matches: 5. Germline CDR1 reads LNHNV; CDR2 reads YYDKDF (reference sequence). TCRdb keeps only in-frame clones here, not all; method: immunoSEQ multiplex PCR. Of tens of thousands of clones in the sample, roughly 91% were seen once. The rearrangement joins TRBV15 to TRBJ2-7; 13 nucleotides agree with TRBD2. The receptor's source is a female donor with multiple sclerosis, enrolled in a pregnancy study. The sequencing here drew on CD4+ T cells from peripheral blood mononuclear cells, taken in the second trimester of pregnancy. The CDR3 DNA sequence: TGTGCCACCAGCAGGGAGACTAGCGGGGGGACCGAGCAGTACTTC. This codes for CATSRETSGGTEQYF. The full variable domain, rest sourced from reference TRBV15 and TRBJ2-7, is DAMVIQNPRYQVTQFGKPVTLSCSQTLNHNVMYWYQQKSSQAPKLLFHYYDKDFNNEADTPDNFQSRRPNTSFCFLDIRSPGLGDTAMYLCATSRETSGGTEQYFGPGTRLTVT.